One sample yielded the 13 T cell receptor beta chains listed below, sequenced in a study of metastatic and nonmetastatic thyroid tumors. Ahead of thyroid surgery, no patient had received treatment of any kind. Using MiXCR, TCRdb reanalyzed the PCR reads. The table records about 6,400 clones, roughly a third of them present only once. What was sequenced was tumor tissue. These receptors were taken from a female donor with papillary thyroid cancer or a benign thyroid nodule (not recorded which). Some clones in this sample may be carry-over from other donors' samples.

This clone was seen more than once but under ten times. V usage is TRBV27 and J usage is TRBJ2-6; D is uncertain. The germline CDR1 and CDR2 sequences are MNHEY and SMNVEV (reference sequence). V lost 0 bases and J lost 0, with 6 bases in between. The CDR3 runs 16 residues. The CDR3 region has the DNA TGTGCCAGCAGTTTATCATTCGGCTCTGGGGCCAACGTCCTGACTTTC. Its translation: CASSLSFGSGANVLTF.

A few counts support this clone. The chain links TRBV28 to TRBJ2-1; tentatively, D is TRBD1 or TRBD2 (5 bases each). The CDR3 covers 14 residues. V lost 6 bases and J lost 6, with 15 bases in between. Looked up from germline, CDR1 is MDHEN and CDR2 is SYDVKM. The CDR3 coding sequence is TGTGCCAGCAGGTTACCGGGACCCTCCAATGAGCAGTTCTTC. It is translated as CASRLPGPSNEQFF.

The chain links TRBV9 to TRBJ1-3; D unresolved. Trimming removed 5 bases from V and 0 bases from J, with 12 bases in between. The CDR3 sequence is 15 residues long. Germline CDR1 reads SGDLS; CDR2 reads YYNGEE. CDR3 sequence reads: CASRHEGRSGNTIYF. DNA of the CDR3: TGTGCCAGCAGACACGAGGGCCGCTCTGGAAACACCATATATTTT.

The J gene is TRBJ2-1, the V gene TRBV6-5; TRBD2 agrees at 9 bases. V was pared by 3 bases and J by 8 bases, with 14 bases of the junction left unmatched. Germline V gene data show CDR1 as MNHEY and CDR2 as SVGAGI. The CDR3 runs to 17 residues. CDR3 nucleotides: TGTGCCAGCAGTTATCACCCCGGTCTAGCGGGAATTCATGAGCAGTTCTTC. Encoded protein: CASSYHPGLAGIHEQFF.

Sample share makes this clone large (0.1 to 1%). This rearrangement joins TRBV6-1 to TRBJ2-1; no clear D gene. Trimming removed 8 bases at V and 0 bases at J, with 17 bases between. The CDR3 sequence is 16 residues long. Germline CDR1 MNHNS, CDR2 SASEGT. This CDR3 is CASYFDTQISYNEQFF. The DNA of the CDR3 is TGTGCCAGCTATTTCGACACTCAGATCTCCTACAATGAGCAGTTCTTC.

Remarks on this clone: A read error may produce the germline difference seen at one junction end. The chain combines TRBV10-3 with TRBJ1-1; 8 nucleotides agree with TRBD1. The CDR3 is made up of 13 amino acids. The germline gives CDR1 ENHRY, CDR2 SYGVKD. For the CDR3, the DNA is TGTGCCAGCAGTGCGGACAGGGCTTCGCCAGCTTTCTTT. Translating it yields CASSADRASPAFF.

This clone was observed a few times. V usage is TRBV30 and J usage is TRBJ2-5, with D possibly matching TRBD1 (6 bases). The germline gives CDR1 GTSNPN, CDR2 SVGIG (reference sequence). V was trimmed by 4 bases and J by 5 bases, leaving 14 bases between them. This CDR3 comprises 13 residues. The CDR3 coding sequence is TGTGCCTGGAAGGCAGGGGCTGTGGAGACCCAGTACTTC. Translating it yields CAWKAGAVETQYF.

The V call is TRBV6-4, the J call TRBJ2-2; D is undetermined. In germline, CDR1 is MRHNA, CDR2 SNTAGT. CDR3 length: 14 residues. The V end lost 2 bases, the J end lost 5 bases, and 9 bases lay between the germline ends. As DNA, the CDR3 is TGTGCCAGCAGTGACACCGATAGAACCGGGGAGCTGTTTTTT. This codes for CASSDTDRTGELFF.

This clone was counted a few times. The CDR3 protein is CASSLTGNNSPLHF. The CDR3 bases are TGTGCCAGCAGTTTGACAGGAAATAATTCACCCCTCCACTTT. The gene calls are TRBV12-3 or TRBV12-4 and TRBJ1-6; a weak D match, TRBD1 (6 bases). The V gene lost 3 bases and the J gene lost 5 bases, with 8 bases spanning the gap. The CDR3 spans 14 residues.

The chain is built from TRBV19 and TRBJ2-7; 8 positions agree with TRBD2. The CDR3 runs 15 residues. Germline-derived CDR1 and CDR2 are LNHDA and SQIVND (reference sequence). V shed 1 base and J 2 bases; nucleotides not matched to a gene: 4. CDR3 residues: CASSIVAGGPYEQYF. The CDR3, as DNA: TGTGCCAGTAGTATAGTGGCGGGAGGCCCCTACGAGCAGTACTTC.

This clone was seen ten or more times. In the same sample, other DNA sequences code for this CDR3. The CDR3 region is CASSNDQGRAYGYTF. The CDR3 nucleotides read TGTGCCAGCAGCAACGACCAGGGGAGGGCCTATGGCTACACCTTC. The J gene is TRBJ1-2, the V gene TRBV7-9, with D maybe TRBD1 (6 bases). The length of the CDR3 is 15 residues. Trimming removed 5 bases at V and 4 bases at J, with 17 bases between. CDR1 SEHNR and CDR2 FQNEAQ come from the germline V gene (reference sequence).

There are a few counts of this clone. V and J are TRBV6-1 and TRBJ1-5; 7 nucleotides agree with TRBD1. This CDR3 has 13 amino acids. Losses at the gene ends were 6 bases for V and 3 bases for J; bases not matched to a gene: 2. CDR1 and CDR2 (germline): MNHNS, SASEGT. CDR3 nucleotides: TGTGCCAGCAGGACAGGGCCCAATCAGCCCCAGCATTTT. Protein: CASRTGPNQPQHF.

This clone has more than one count but fewer than ten. V and J are TRBV12-3 or TRBV12-4 and TRBJ2-7; D unresolved. Deletions cut 9 bases from V and 0 bases from J, with 12 bases between. The CDR3 has 13 amino acids. The CDR3: CARTMGYSYEQYF. The CDR3 region has the DNA TGTGCCAGAACCATGGGTTACTCCTACGAGCAGTACTTC.